This T cell receptor (beta chain) was documented in a study of identical twins. Trimming shortened V by 4 bases and J by 0 bases, and 10 bases separated the two germline ends. This CDR3 spans 15 amino acids. The germline V gene encodes CDR1 LNHNV and CDR2 YYDKDF (reference sequence). General study results and limits: Weaker excess sharing between twins was seen in beta out-of-frame sequences.

This clonotype appeared a few times. Its target is unknown. A universal primer site was added by template switching, and unique molecular identifiers were carried by the cDNA. Via MiXCR, TCRdb re-called the 5' RACE reads, giving one row per CDR3 protein. The table lists about 690,000 distinct CDR3 sequences, approximately 21% of them singletons. This sample also belongs to another study, concerning T cells expressing NK-cell markers. This second study notes: Of eight sequenced donors, seven were HCMV-seropositive and one HCMV-seronegative. An anti-gamma-delta TCR antibody was added in several experiments. It restricted sorting to alpha-beta TCR-expressing T cells.

The chain uses TRBV15 and TRBJ2-4; a possible D gene is TRBD2 (5 bases). Source material: PBMCs. The TCR comes from a woman younger than 35 in good health. The DNA for the CDR3 is TGTGCCACCAGCACCGGGGAGAGAGCCAAAAACATTCAGTACTTC. Translation: CATSTGERAKNIQYF. The variable domain in full, with the rest retrieved from reference TRBV15 and TRBJ2-4, is DAMVIQNPRYQVTQFGKPVTLSCSQTLNHNVMYWYQQKSSQAPKLLFHYYDKDFNNEADTPDNFQSRRPNTSFCFLDIRSPGLGDTAMYLCATSTGERAKNIQYFGAGTRLSVL.